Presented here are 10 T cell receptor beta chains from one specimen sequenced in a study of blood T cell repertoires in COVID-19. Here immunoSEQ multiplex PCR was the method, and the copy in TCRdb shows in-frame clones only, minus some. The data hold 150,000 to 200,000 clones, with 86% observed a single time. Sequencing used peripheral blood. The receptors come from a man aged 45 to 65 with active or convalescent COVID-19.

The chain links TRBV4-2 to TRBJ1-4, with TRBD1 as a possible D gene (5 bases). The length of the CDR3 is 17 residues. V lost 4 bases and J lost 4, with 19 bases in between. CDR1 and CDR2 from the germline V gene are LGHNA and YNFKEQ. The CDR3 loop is CASSRGGAAALNEKLFF. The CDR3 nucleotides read TGTGCCAGCAGCCGCGGTGGGGCAGCCGCGCTTAATGAAAAACTGTTTTTT.

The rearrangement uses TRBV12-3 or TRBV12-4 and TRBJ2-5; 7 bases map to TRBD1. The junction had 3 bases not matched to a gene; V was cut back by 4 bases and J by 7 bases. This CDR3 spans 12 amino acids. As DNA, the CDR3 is TGTGCCAGCAGTTCCCGACAGGGGACCCAGTACTTC. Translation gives CASSSRQGTQYF.

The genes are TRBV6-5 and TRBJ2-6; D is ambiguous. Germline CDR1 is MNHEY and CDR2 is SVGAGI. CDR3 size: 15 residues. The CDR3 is CGLRVGSSGANVLTF. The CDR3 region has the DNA TGTGGCTTACGGGTAGGAAGCTCTGGGGCCAACGTCCTGACTTTC.

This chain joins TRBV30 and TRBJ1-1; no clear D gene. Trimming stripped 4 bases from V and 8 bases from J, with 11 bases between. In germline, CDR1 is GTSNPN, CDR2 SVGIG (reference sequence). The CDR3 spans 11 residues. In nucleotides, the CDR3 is TGTGCCTGGATACGCCCGAGCGAAGCTTTCTTT. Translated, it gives CAWIRPSEAFF.

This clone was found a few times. The CDR3 DNA sequence: TGTGCCAGCAGCTTCAATCAGGGCTACGAGCAGTACTTC. As protein: CASSFNQGYEQYF. This sequence joins TRBV11-3 and TRBJ2-7; maybe TRBD1 (5 bases). This CDR3 contains 13 residues. Trimming shortened V by 3 bases and J by 3 bases, and 9 bases separated the two germline ends. Germline V gene sequence: CDR1 SGHNT, CDR2 YENEEA.

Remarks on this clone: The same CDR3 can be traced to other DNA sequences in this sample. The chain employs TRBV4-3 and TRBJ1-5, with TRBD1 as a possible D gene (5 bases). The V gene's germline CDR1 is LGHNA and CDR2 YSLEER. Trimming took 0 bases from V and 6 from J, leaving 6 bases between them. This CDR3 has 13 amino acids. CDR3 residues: CASSQDRGQPQHF. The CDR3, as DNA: TGCGCCAGCAGCCAAGATAGGGGTCAGCCCCAGCATTTT.

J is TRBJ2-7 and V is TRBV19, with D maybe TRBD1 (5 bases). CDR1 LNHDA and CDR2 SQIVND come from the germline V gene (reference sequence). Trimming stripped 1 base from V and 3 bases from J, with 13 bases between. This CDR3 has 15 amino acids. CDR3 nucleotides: TGTGCCAGTAGTATAGGACAGTCGGCGGACTACGAGCAGTACTTC. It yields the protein CASSIGQSADYEQYF.

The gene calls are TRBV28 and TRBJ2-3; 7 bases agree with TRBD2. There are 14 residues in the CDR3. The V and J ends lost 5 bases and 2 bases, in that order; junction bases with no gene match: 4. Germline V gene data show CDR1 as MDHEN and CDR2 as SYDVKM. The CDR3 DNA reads TGTGCCAGCAGTAGAGCGGGGTCCACAGATACGCAGTATTTT. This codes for CASSRAGSTDTQYF.

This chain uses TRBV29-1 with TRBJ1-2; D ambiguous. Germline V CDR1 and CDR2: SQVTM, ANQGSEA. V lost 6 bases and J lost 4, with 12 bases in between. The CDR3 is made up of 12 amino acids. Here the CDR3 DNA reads TGCAGCGTGGGCAGTTTTAGCTATGGCTACACCTTC. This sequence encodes CSVGSFSYGYTF.

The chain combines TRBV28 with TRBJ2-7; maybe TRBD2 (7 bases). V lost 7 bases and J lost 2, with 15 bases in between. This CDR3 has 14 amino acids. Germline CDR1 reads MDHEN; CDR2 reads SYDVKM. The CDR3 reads CASKGGGPTYEQYF. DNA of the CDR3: TGTGCCAGCAAAGGCGGGGGCCCTACCTACGAGCAGTACTTC.